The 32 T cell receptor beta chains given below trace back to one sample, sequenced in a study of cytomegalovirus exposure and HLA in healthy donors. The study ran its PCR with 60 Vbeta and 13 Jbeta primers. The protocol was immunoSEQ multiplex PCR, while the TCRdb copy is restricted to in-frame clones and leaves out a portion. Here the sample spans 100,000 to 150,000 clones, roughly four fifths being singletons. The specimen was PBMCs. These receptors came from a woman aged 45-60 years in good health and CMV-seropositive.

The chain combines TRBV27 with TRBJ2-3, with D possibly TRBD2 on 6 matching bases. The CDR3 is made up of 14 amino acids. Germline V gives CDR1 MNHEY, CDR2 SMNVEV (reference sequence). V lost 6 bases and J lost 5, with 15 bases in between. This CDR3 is CASSAGSRLDTQYF. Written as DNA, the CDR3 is TGTGCCAGCAGCGCGGGATCTCGTTTAGATACGCAGTATTTT.

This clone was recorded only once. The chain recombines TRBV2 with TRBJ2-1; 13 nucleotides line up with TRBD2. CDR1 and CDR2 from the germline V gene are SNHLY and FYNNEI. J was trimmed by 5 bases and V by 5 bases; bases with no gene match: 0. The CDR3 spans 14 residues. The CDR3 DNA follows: TGTGCCAGCAGTACTAGCGGGAGGGACAATGAGCAGTTCTTC. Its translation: CASSTSGRDNEQFF.

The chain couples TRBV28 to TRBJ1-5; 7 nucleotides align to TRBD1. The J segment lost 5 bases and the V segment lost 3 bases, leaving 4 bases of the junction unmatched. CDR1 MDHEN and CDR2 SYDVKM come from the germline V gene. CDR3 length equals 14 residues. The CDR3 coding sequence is TGTGCCAGCAGTTTCCAGGGGGGTGATCAGCCCCAGCATTTT. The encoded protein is CASSFQGGDQPQHF. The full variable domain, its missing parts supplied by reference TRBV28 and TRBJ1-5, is DVKVTQSSRYLVKRTGEKVFLECVQDMDHENMFWYRQDPGLGLRLIYFSYDVKMKEKGDIPEGYSVSREKKERFSLILESASTNQTSMYLCASSFQGGDQPQHFGDGTRLSIL.

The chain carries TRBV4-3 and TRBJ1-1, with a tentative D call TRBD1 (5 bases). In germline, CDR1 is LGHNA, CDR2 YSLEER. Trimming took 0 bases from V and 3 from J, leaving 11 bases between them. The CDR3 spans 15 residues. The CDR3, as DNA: TGCGCCAGCAGCCAAGAACAATGGGGCGACACTGAAGCTTTCTTT. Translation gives CASSQEQWGDTEAFF.

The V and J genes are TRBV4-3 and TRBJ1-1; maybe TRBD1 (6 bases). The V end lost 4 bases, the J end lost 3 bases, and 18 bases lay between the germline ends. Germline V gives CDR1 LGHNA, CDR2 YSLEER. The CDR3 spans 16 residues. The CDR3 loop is CASSRASPTGYTEAFF. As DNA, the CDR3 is TGCGCCAGCAGCCGAGCCTCCCCTACAGGGTACACTGAAGCTTTCTTT.

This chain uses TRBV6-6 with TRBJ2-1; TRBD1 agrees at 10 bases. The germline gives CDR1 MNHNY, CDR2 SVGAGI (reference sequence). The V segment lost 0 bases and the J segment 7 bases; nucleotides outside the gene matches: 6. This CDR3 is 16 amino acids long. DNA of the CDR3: TGTGCCAGCAGTTACTCCCCCGGGACAGGGGTAAATGAGCAGTTCTTC. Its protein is CASSYSPGTGVNEQFF.

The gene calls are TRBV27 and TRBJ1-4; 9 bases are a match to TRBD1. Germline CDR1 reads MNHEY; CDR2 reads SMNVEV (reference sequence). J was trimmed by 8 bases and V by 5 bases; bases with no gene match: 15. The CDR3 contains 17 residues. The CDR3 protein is CASSPRDRVVDREKLFF. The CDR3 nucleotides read TGTGCCAGCAGTCCCAGGGACAGGGTGGTAGATCGGGAAAAACTGTTTTTT.

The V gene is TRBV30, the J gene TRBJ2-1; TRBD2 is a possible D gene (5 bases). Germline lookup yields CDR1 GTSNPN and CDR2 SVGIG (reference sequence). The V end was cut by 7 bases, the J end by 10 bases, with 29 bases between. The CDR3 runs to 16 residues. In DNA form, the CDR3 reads TGTGCCTTCTCGACCCTAACTAGAGATGGTCTCCGGGAGCAGTTCTTC. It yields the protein CAFSTLTRDGLREQFF.

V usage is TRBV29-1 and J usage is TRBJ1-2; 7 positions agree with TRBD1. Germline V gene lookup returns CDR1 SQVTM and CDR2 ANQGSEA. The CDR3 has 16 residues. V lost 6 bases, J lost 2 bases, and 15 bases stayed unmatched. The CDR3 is CSVPGTARTRNYGYTF. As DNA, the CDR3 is TGCAGCGTGCCCGGGACAGCGCGTACCCGGAACTATGGCTACACCTTC. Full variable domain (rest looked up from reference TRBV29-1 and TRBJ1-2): SAVISQKPSRDICQRGTSLTIQCQVDSQVTMMFWYRQQPGQSLTLIATANQGSEATYESGFVIDKFPISRPNLTFSTLTVSNMSPEDSSIYLCSVPGTARTRNYGYTFGSGTRLTVV.

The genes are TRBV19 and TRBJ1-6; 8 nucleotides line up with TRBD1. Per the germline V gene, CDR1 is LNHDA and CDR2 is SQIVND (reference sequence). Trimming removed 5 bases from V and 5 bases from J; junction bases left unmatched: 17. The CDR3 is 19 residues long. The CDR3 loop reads CASSSPTGDYGWDNSPLHF. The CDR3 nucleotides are TGTGCCAGTAGTTCTCCGACAGGGGATTATGGCTGGGATAATTCACCCCTCCACTTT.

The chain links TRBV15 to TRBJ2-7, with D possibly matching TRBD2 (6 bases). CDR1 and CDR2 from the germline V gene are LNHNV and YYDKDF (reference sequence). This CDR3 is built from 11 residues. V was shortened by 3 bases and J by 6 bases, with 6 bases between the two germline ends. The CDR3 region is CATSREGEQYF. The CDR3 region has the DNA TGTGCCACCAGCAGGGAGGGCGAGCAGTACTTC.

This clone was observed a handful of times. CDR3 nucleotide sequence: TGTGCCAGCAGCGTAGGAGCTAGCGGGATTCGCGAGCAGTACTTC. Translated: CASSVGASGIREQYF. V usage is TRBV9 and J usage is TRBJ2-7; 9 positions match TRBD2. The V gene's germline CDR1 is SGDLS and CDR2 YYNGEE. The J segment lost 6 bases and the V segment lost 0 bases, leaving 7 bases of the junction unmatched. The CDR3 is made up of 15 amino acids.

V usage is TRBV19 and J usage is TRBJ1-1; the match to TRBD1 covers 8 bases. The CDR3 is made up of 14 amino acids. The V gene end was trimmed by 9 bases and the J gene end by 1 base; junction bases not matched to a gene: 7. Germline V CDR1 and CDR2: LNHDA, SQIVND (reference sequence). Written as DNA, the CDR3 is TGTGCCAGCTACTTTACAGGGGGGAACACTGAAGCTTTCTTT. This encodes CASYFTGGNTEAFF.

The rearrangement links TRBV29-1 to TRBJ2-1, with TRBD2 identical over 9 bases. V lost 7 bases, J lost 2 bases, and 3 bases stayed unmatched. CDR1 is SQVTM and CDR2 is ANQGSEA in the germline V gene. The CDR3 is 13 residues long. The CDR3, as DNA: TGCAGCGGTCGACTAGCGGCCTACAATGAGCAGTTCTTC. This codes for CSGRLAAYNEQFF.

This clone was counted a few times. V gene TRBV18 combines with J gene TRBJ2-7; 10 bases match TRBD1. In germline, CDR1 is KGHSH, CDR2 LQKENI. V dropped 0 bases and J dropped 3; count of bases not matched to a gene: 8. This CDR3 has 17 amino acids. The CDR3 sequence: CASSPPTPGQGNYEQYF. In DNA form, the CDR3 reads TGTGCCAGCTCACCACCTACTCCGGGACAGGGGAACTACGAGCAGTACTTC. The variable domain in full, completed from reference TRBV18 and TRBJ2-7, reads NAGVMQNPRHLVRRRGQEARLRCSPMKGHSHVYWYRQLPEEGLKFMVYLQKENIIDESGMPKERFSAEFPKEGPSILRIQQVVRGDSAAYFCASSPPTPGQGNYEQYFGPGTRLTVT.

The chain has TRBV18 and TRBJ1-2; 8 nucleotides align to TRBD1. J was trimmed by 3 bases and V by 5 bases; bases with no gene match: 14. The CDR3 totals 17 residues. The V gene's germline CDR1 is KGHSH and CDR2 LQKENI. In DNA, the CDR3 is TGTGCCAGCTCAAAACAGGGGGACAGCGCAACTTACTATGGCTACACCTTC. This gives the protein CASSKQGDSATYYGYTF.

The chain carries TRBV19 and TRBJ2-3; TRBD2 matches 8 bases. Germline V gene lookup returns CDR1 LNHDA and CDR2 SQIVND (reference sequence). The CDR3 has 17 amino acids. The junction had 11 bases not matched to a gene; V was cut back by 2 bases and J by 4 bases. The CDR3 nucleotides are TGTGCCAGTAGTATAAGGGGTCGGGGGGGCCGTTCAGATACGCAGTATTTT. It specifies CASSIRGRGGRSDTQYF.

The CDR3 loop reads CASTLRDTDTQYF. CDR3 coding DNA: TGTGCCAGTACATTGCGGGACACAGATACGCAGTATTTT. The chain employs TRBV19 and TRBJ2-3; D perhaps matches TRBD2 (6 bases). The CDR3 length is 13 residues. Germline V gene sequence: CDR1 LNHDA, CDR2 SQIVND (reference sequence). Trimming took off 7 bases at V and 2 bases at J, with 10 bases between the two ends. Full variable domain (remainder filled in from reference TRBV19 and TRBJ2-3): DGGITQSPKYLFRKEGQNVTLSCEQNLNHDAMYWYRQDPGQGLRLIYYSQIVNDFQKGDIAEGYSVSREKKESFPLTVTSAQKNPTAFYLCASTLRDTDTQYFGPGTRLTVL.

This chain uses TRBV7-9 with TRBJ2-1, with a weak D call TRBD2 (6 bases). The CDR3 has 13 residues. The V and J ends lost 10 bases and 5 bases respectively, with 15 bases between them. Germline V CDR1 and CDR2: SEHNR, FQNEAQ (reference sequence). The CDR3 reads CATPRDFDNEQFF. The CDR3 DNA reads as TGTGCCACCCCCCGGGACTTCGACAATGAGCAGTTCTTC. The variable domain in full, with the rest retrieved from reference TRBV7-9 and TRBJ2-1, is DTGVSQNPRHKITKRGQNVTFRCDPISEHNRLYWYRQTLGQGPEFLTYFQNEAQLEKSRLLSDRFSAERPKGSFSTLEIQRTEQGDSAMYLCATPRDFDNEQFFGPGTRLTVL.

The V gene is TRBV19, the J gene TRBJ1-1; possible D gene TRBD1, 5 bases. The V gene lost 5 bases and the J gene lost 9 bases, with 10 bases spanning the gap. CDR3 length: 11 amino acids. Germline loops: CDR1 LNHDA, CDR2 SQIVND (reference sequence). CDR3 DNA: TGTGCCAGTAGTGCGAGACAGAAAGCTTTCTTT. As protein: CASSARQKAFF.

CDR3 residues: CASRRMTSGNYNEQFF. The DNA of the CDR3 is TGCGCCAGCAGGCGGATGACTAGCGGGAACTACAATGAGCAGTTCTTC. V usage is TRBV10-2 and J usage is TRBJ2-1, with 11 bases identical to TRBD2. Trimming took 6 bases from V and 3 from J; bases not matched to a gene: 7. This CDR3 is 16 amino acids long. CDR1 WSHSY and CDR2 SAAADI come from the germline V gene.

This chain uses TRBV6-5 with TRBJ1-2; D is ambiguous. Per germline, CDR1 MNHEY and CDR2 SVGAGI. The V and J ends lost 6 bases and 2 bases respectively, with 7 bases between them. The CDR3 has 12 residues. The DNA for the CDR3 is TGTGCCAGCAGGAGAGGAAACTATGGCTACACCTTC. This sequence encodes CASRRGNYGYTF.

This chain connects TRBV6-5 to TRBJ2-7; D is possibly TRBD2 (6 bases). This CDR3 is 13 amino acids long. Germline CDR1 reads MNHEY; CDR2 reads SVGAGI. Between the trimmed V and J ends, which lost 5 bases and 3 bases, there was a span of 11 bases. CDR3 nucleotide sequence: TGTGCCAGCAGTGAGGGAGGTCTCTACGAGCAGTACTTC. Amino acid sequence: CASSEGGLYEQYF.

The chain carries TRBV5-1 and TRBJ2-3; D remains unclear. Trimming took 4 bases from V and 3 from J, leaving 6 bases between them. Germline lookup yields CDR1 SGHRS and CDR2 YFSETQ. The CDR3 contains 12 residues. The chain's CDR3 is CASSSPTDTQYF. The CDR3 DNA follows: TGCGCCAGCAGCAGCCCAACAGATACGCAGTATTTT.

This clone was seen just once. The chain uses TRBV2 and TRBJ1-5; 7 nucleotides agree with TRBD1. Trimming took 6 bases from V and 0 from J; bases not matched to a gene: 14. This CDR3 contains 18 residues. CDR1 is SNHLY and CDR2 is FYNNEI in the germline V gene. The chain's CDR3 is CASSRKVGQRYSNQPQHF. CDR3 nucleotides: TGTGCCAGCAGCAGAAAAGTGGGACAGAGATATAGCAATCAGCCCCAGCATTTT.

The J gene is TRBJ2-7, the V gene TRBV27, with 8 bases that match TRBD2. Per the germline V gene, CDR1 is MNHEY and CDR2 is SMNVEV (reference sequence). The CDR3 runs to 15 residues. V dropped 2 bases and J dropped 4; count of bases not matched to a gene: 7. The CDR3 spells CASSLHGRAEYEQYF. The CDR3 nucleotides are TGTGCCAGCAGTTTACACGGGAGGGCCGAGTACGAGCAGTACTTC.

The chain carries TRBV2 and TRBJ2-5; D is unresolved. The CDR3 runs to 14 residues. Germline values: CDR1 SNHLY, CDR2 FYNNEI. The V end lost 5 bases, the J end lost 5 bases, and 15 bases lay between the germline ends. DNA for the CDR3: TGTGCCAGCAGTCCTCGGCCAGGTTCGGAGACCCAGTACTTC. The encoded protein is CASSPRPGSETQYF.

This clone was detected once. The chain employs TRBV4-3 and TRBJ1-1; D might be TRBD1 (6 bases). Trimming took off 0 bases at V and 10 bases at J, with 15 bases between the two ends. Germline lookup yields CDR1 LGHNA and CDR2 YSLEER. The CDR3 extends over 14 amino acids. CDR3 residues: CASSQDHPGDGAFF. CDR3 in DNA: TGCGCCAGCAGCCAAGATCATCCAGGGGACGGAGCTTTCTTT.

The CDR3 DNA sequence: TGCGCCAGCAGCGCCCGGGACAGGGACTACACCTTC. This encodes CASSARDRDYTF. The chain joins TRBV4-1 to TRBJ1-2; 9 bases are shared with TRBD1. This CDR3 spans 12 amino acids. Germline V gene lookup returns CDR1 MGHRA and CDR2 YSYEKL. V was pared by 5 bases and J by 10 bases, with 5 bases of the junction left unmatched.

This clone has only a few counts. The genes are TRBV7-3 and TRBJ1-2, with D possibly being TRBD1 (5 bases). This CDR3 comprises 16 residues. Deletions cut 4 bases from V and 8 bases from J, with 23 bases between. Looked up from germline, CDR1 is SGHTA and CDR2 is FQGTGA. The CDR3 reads CASSSAGVGPGGGYTF. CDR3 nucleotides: TGTGCCAGCAGCTCAGCGGGGGTAGGTCCGGGTGGAGGCTACACCTTC.

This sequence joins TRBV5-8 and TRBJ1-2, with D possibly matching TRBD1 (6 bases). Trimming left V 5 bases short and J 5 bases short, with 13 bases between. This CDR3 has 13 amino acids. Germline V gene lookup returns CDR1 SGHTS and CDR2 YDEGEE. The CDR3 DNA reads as TGTGCCAGCAGGAGGGGGTTGGGGTATGGCTACACCTTC. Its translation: CASRRGLGYGYTF.

The CDR3 sequence is CASSQQGGSEQFF. Written as DNA, the CDR3 is TGTGCCAGCAGCCAACAGGGAGGGTCTGAGCAGTTCTTC. The chain couples TRBV7-9 to TRBJ2-1, with a tentative D call TRBD2 (7 bases). Trimming removed 5 bases at V and 9 bases at J, with 14 bases between. The CDR3 consists of 13 residues. Germline V CDR1 and CDR2: SEHNR, FQNEAQ (reference sequence). Supplemented by reference TRBV7-9 and TRBJ2-1, the full variable domain reads DTGVSQNPRHKITKRGQNVTFRCDPISEHNRLYWYRQTLGQGPEFLTYFQNEAQLEKSRLLSDRFSAERPKGSFSTLEIQRTEQGDSAMYLCASSQQGGSEQFFGPGTRLTVL.